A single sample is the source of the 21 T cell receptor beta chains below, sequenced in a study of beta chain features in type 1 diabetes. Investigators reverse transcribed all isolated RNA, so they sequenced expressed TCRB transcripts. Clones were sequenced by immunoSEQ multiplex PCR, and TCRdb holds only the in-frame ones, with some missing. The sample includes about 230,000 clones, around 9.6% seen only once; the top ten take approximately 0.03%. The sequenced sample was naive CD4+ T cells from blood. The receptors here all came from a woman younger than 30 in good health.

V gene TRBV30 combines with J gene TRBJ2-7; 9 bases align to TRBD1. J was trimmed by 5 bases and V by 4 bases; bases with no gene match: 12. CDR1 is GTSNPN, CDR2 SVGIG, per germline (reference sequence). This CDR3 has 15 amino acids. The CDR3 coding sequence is TGTGCCTGGACAAGAGGGACAGGGAGTTACCACGAGCAGTACTTC. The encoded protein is CAWTRGTGSYHEQYF.

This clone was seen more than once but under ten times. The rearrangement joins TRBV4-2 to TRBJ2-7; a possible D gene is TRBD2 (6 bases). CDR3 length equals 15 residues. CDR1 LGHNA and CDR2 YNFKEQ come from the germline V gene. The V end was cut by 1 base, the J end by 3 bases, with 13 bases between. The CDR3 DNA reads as TGTGCCAGCAGCCAAGTCAGCGGGTCTAGCTACGAGCAGTACTTC. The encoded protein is CASSQVSGSSYEQYF.

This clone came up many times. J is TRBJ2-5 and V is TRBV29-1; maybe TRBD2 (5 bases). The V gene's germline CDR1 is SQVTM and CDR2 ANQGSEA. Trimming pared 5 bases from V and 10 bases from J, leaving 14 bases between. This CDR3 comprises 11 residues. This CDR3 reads CSVPGLRLQYF. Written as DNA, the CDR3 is TGCAGCGTTCCCGGACTGCGCCTCCAGTACTTC.

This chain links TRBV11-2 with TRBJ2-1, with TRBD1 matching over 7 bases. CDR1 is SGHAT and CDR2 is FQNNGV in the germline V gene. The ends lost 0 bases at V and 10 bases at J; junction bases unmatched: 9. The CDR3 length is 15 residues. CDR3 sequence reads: CASSLDGQVPSEQFF. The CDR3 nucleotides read TGTGCCAGCAGCTTAGACGGACAGGTCCCCAGCGAGCAGTTCTTC.

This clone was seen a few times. The DNA for the CDR3 is TGTGCCTGGAGTGTTATTAGGGGCGGGAGTTTCTACGAGCAGTACTTC. Protein: CAWSVIRGGSFYEQYF. The chain joins TRBV30 to TRBJ2-7, with TRBD2 matching 7 bases. Germline CDR1 is GTSNPN and CDR2 is SVGIG (reference sequence). Trimming removed 0 bases from V and 3 bases from J; junction bases left unmatched: 11. The CDR3 length is 16 residues.

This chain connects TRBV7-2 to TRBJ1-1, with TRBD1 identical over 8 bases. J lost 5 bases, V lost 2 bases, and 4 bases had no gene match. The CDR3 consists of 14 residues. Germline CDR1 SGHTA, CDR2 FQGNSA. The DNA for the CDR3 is TGTGCCAGCAGCTTACAGGGGGCAAATACTGAAGCTTTCTTT. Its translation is CASSLQGANTEAFF.

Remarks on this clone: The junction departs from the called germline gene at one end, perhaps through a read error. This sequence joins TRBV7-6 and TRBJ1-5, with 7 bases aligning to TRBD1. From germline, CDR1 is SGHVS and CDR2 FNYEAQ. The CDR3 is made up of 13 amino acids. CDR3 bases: TGTGCCAGCAGCTCGACACCGGACAGGCCCCTGCATTTT. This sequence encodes CASSSTPDRPLHF.

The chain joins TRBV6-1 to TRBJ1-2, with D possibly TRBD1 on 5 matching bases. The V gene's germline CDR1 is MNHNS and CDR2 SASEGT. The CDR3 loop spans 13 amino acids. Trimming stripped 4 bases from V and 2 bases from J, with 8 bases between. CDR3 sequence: CASSGGLNYGYTF. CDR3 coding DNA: TGTGCCAGCAGTGGGGGACTAAACTATGGCTACACCTTC.

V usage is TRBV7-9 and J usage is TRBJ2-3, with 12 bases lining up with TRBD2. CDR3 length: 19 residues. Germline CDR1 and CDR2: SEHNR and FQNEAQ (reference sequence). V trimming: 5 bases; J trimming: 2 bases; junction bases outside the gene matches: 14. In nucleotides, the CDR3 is TGTGCCAGCAGCCCGACGCTAGCGGGAGGGCCCCTGTTCACAGATACGCAGTATTTT. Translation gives CASSPTLAGGPLFTDTQYF.

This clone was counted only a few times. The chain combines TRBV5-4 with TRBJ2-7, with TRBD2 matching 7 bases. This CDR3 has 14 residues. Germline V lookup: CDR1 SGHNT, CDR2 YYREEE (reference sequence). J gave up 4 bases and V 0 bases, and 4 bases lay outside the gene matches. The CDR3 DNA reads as TGTGCCAGCAGCTTGGGTCTGGGGGGGTACGAGCAGTACTTC. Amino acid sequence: CASSLGLGGYEQYF.

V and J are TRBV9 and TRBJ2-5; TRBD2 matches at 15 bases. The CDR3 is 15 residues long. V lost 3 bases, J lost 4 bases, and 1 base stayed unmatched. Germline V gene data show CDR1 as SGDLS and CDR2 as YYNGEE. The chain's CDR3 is CASSGGLAGGETQYF. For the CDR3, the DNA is TGTGCCAGCAGCGGGGGACTAGCGGGAGGAGAGACCCAGTACTTC. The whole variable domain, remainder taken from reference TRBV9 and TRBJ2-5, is DSGVTQTPKHLITATGQRVTLRCSPRSGDLSVYWYQQSLDQGLQFLIQYYNGEERAKGNILERFSAQQFPDLHSELNLSSLELGDSALYFCASSGGLAGGETQYFGPGTRLLVL.

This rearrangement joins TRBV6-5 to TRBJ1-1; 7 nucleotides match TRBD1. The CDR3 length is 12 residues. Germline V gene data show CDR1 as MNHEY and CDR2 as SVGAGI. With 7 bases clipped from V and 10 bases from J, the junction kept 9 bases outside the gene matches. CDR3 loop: CASTETGDRAFF. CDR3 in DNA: TGTGCCAGCACCGAAACAGGGGATAGAGCTTTCTTT.

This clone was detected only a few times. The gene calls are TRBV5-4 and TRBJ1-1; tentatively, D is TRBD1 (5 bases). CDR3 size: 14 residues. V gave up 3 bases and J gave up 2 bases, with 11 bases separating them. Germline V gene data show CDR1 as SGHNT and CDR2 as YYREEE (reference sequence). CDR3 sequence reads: CASSSAGLNTEAFF. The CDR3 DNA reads TGTGCCAGCAGCTCGGCAGGGTTAAACACTGAAGCTTTCTTT.

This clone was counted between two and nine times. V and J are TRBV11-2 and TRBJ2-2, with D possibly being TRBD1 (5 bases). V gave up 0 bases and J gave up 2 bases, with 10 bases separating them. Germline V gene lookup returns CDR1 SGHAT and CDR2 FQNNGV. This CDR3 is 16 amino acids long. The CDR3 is CASSLDRGANTGELFF. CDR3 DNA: TGTGCCAGCAGCTTAGATAGGGGTGCCAACACCGGGGAGCTGTTTTTT.

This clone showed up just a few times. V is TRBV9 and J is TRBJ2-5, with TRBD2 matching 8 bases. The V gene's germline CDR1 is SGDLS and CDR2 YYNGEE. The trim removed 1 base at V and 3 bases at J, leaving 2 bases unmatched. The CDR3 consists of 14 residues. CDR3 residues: CASSVTSGEETQYF. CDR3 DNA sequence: TGTGCCAGCAGCGTAACTAGCGGCGAAGAGACCCAGTACTTC. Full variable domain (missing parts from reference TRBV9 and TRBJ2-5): DSGVTQTPKHLITATGQRVTLRCSPRSGDLSVYWYQQSLDQGLQFLIQYYNGEERAKGNILERFSAQQFPDLHSELNLSSLELGDSALYFCASSVTSGEETQYFGPGTRLLVL.

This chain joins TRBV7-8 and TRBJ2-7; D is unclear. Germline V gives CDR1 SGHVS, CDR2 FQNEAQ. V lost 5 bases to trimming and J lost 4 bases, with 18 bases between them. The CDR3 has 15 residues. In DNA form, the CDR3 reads TGTGCCAGCAGCCCAGACCGTAGCCGCGAGTACGAGCAGTACTTC. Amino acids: CASSPDRSREYEQYF.

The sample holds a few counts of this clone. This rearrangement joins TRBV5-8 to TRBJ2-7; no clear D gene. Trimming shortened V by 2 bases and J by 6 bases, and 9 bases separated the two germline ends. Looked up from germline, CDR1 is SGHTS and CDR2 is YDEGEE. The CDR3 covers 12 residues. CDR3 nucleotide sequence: TGTGCCAGCAGCTTTGTCTTCCGCGAGCAGTACTTC. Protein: CASSFVFREQYF.

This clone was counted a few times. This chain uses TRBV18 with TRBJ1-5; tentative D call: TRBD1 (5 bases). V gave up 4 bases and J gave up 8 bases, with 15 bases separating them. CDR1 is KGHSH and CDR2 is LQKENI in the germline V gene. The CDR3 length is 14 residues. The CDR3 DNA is TGTGCCAGCTCACGGGGGGTTCCGCTAAAGCCCCAGCATTTT. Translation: CASSRGVPLKPQHF.

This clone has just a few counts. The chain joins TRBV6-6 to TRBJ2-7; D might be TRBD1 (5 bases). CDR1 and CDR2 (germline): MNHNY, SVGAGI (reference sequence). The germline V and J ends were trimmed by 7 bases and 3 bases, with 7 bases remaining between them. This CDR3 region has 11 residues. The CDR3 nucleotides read TGTGCCAGCAAAGGGGACTACGAGCAGTACTTC. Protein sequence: CASKGDYEQYF.

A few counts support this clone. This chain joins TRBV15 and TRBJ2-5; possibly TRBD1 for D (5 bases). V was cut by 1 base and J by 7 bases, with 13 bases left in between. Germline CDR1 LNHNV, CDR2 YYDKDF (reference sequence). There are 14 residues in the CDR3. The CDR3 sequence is CATSRGQPQWTQYF. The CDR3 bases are TGTGCCACCAGCAGAGGACAGCCTCAATGGACCCAGTACTTC.

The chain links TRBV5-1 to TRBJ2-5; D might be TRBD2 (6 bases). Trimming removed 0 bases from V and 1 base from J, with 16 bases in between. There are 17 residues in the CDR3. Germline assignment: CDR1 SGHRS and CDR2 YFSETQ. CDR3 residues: CASSLGNSGPLQETQYF. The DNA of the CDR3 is TGCGCCAGCAGCTTGGGTAATAGCGGACCACTCCAAGAGACCCAGTACTTC.